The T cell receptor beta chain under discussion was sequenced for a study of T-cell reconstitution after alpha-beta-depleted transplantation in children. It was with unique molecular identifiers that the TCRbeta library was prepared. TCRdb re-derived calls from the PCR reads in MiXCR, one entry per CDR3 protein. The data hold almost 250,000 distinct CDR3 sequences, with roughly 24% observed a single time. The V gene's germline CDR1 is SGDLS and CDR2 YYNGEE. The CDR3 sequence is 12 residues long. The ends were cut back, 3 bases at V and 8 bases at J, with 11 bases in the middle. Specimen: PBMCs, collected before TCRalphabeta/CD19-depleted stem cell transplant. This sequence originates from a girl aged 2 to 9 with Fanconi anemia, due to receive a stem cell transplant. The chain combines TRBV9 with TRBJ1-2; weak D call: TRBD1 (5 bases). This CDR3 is CASSAQGGGYTF. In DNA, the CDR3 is TGTGCCAGCAGCGCGCAGGGAGGGGGCTACACCTTC.